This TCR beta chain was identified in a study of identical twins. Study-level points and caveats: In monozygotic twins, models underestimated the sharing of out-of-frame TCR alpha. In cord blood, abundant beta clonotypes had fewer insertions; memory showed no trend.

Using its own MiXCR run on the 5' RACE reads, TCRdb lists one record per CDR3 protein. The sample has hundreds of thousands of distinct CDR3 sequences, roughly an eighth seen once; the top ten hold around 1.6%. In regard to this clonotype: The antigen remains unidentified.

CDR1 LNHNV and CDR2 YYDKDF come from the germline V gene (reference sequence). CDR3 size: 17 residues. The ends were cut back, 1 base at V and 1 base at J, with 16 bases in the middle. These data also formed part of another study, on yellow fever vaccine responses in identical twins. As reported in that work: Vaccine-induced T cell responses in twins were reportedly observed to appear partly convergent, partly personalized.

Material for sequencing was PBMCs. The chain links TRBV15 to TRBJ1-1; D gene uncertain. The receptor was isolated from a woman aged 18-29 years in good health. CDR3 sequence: CATSRGVKRTGNTEAFF. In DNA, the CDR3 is TGTGCCACCAGCAGAGGGGTCAAGCGGACGGGGAACACTGAAGCTTTCTTT.